Sequencing of this T cell receptor beta chain was carried out in a study of radiotherapy plus CTLA-4 blockade in lung cancer. Overall study: The study recorded objective responses in about 18% of patients and disease control in around 33%.

Overall study results and limits: The study found tumor-derived TCR clones expanded in blood after radiotherapy plus ipilimumab.

This CDR3 region has 13 residues. Germline CDR1 and CDR2: GTSNPN and SVGIG (reference sequence). The V and J ends lost 1 base and 2 bases respectively, with 6 bases between them. Data came from immunoSEQ multiplex PCR; TCRdb stores just in-frame clones and leaves some out. The repertoire holds 90,000 or so clones, with around four fifths as singletons. Concerning this clone: Its antigen is currently unknown.

CTLA-4 blockade with ipilimumab, together with focal radiation, was given to patients with chemo-refractory metastatic non-small-cell lung cancer. The material was peripheral blood, obtained from a patient treated with radiotherapy plus ipilimumab. The TCR was taken from a human donor with non-small cell lung cancer who had stable disease on radiotherapy plus ipilimumab. The chain is built from TRBV30 and TRBJ1-5, with no clear D. CDR3 nucleotide sequence: TGTGCCTGGAGTGGGGCGGGCAATCAGCCCCAGCATTTT. Protein: CAWSGAGNQPQHF.